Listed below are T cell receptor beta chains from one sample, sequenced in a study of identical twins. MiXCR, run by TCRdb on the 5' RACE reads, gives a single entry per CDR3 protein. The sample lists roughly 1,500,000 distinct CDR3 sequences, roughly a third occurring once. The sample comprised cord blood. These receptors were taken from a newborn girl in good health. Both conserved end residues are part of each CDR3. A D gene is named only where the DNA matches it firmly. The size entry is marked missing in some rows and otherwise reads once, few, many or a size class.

CAISDPDSNQPQHF,TGTGCCATCAGTGACCCTGACAGCAATCAGCCCCAGCATTTT,14,TRBJ1-5,NA,TRBV10-3,NA
CASSLVNRAPNQPQHF,TGTGCCAGCAGTTTAGTCAACAGGGCTCCCAATCAGCCCCAGCATTTT,16,TRBJ1-5,NA,TRBV28,few
CASSLDPSAETQYF,TGTGCCAGCAGTTTAGATCCTAGCGCCGAGACCCAGTACTTC,14,TRBJ2-5,NA,TRBV12-3/TRBV12-4,NA
CASSLAGSGIFNEQYF,TGTGCCAGCAGCTTAGCGGGTAGCGGGATTTTTAATGAGCAGTACTTC,16,TRBJ2-7,TRBD2,TRBV7-9,NA
CASSVASSGGSQETQYF,TGTGCCAGCAGCGTAGCTTCTAGCGGGGGTTCCCAAGAGACCCAGTACTTC,17,TRBJ2-5,TRBD2,TRBV9,NA
CASSLSDERYF,TGTGCCAGCAGTTTATCGGACGAGCGGTACTTC,11,TRBJ2-7,NA,TRBV27,NA
CASSLGGGSTNYGYTF,TGTGCCAGCAGCTTAGGGGGGGGATCCACTAACTATGGCTACACCTTC,16,TRBJ1-2,NA,TRBV7-2,once
CASSYPRTSGGETQYF,TGTGCCAGCAGTTACCCTAGGACTAGCGGGGGAGAGACCCAGTACTTC,16,TRBJ2-5,TRBD2,TRBV6-2/TRBV6-3,once
CASSSRPRGTNEKLFF,TGTGCCAGCAGCTCGAGACCCAGGGGCACTAATGAAAAACTGTTTTTT,16,TRBJ1-4,NA,TRBV5-5,NA
CASSPTVGSYNEQFF,TGTGCCAGCTCACCAACTGTCGGCTCCTACAATGAGCAGTTCTTC,15,TRBJ2-1,NA,TRBV18,NA
CASSQLGLAGGVYEQYF,TGTGCCAGCAGCCAACTGGGACTAGCGGGAGGGGTGTACGAGCAGTACTTC,17,TRBJ2-7,TRBD2,TRBV3-1,few
CASSKGQGDYNEQFF,TGTGCCAGCAGCAAGGGACAGGGGGATTACAATGAGCAGTTCTTC,15,TRBJ2-1,TRBD1,TRBV11-2,NA
CASSAGELTDTQYF,TGCGCCAGCAGCGCTGGGGAACTCACAGATACGCAGTATTTT,14,TRBJ2-3,NA,TRBV5-1,few
CSAPSVYEQFF,TGCAGTGCCCCTAGCGTCTATGAGCAGTTCTTC,11,TRBJ2-1,NA,TRBV20-1,NA
CSVGASIVTDTQYF,TGCAGCGTTGGGGCCTCCATTGTCACAGATACGCAGTATTTT,14,TRBJ2-3,NA,TRBV29-1,NA
CASSELGRLEQYF,TGTGCCAGCAGTGAACTAGGACGGTTGGAGCAGTACTTC,13,TRBJ2-5,NA,TRBV2,NA
CSASGDWDGYTF,TGCAGTGCCTCAGGAGACTGGGATGGCTACACCTTC,12,TRBJ1-2,NA,TRBV20-1,NA
CASSWDLYEQYF,TGTGCCAGCAGTTGGGACCTCTACGAGCAGTACTTC,12,TRBJ2-7,NA,TRBV6-2/TRBV6-3,few
CSARDPTSGRDGEQFF,TGCAGTGCTAGAGATCCCACTAGCGGGAGGGACGGGGAGCAGTTCTTC,16,TRBJ2-1,TRBD2,TRBV20-1,NA
CASSRDRSNSPLHF,TGTGCCAGCTCTCGGGACAGGAGTAATTCACCCCTCCACTTT,14,TRBJ1-6,TRBD1,TRBV18,NA
CASSLSGQIVKNIQYF,TGTGCCAGCAGCTTATCGGGACAGATAGTCAAAAACATTCAGTACTTC,16,TRBJ2-4,TRBD1,TRBV11-2,few
CASSLETGYSPLHF,TGTGCCAGCAGCTTAGAGACAGGGTACTCACCCCTCCACTTT,14,TRBJ1-6,TRBD1,TRBV7-8,few
CASSLVRPRRTGELFF,TGTGCCAGCAGCTTAGTTCGGCCCCGCAGGACCGGGGAGCTGTTTTTT,16,TRBJ2-2,NA,TRBV7-2,NA
CASSQGEERPLHF,TGCGCCAGCAGCCAGGGGGAAGAGAGGCCCCTCCACTTT,13,TRBJ1-6,NA,TRBV4-1,NA
CASSLGGGRIQYF,TGTGCCAGCAGCTTAGGGGGGGGACGCATTCAGTACTTC,13,TRBJ2-4,TRBD2,TRBV11-1,NA
CASSGGLAGRTDTQYF,TGCGCCAGCAGCGGAGGACTAGCGGGTAGGACAGATACGCAGTATTTT,16,TRBJ2-3,TRBD2,TRBV5-1,many
CASSYPQVGGETQYF,TGTGCCAGCAGTTACCCCCAGGTTGGGGGAGAGACCCAGTACTTC,15,TRBJ2-5,NA,TRBV6-2/TRBV6-3,NA
CASSLKILTSYNEQFF,TGTGCCAGCAGCCTCAAAATACTCACTAGCTACAATGAGCAGTTCTTC,16,TRBJ2-1,NA,TRBV7-6,NA
CAGSLGLAGATSTDTQYF,TGTGCCGGCAGCTTAGGGCTAGCGGGCGCTACTAGCACAGATACGCAGTATTTT,18,TRBJ2-3,TRBD2,TRBV7-2,NA
CASSLGETTGGSYNEQFF,TGCGCCAGCAGCTTGGGGGAGACTACCGGGGGCTCCTACAATGAGCAGTTCTTC,18,TRBJ2-1,NA,TRBV5-1,few
CATSRDWSPLHF,TGTGCCACCAGCAGAGATTGGTCACCCCTCCACTTT,12,TRBJ1-6,NA,TRBV15,few
CASSLVGQGIGYTF,TGTGCCAGCAGCTTAGTGGGACAGGGGATTGGCTACACCTTC,14,TRBJ1-2,TRBD1,TRBV7-9,NA
CSVGPLYTEAFF,TGCAGCGTTGGGCCCTTGTACACTGAAGCTTTCTTT,12,TRBJ1-1,NA,TRBV29-1,NA
CSGRGLAKAGYTF,TGCAGTGGGCGCGGTCTGGCGAAGGCGGGCTACACCTTC,13,TRBJ1-2,NA,TRBV20-1,NA
CASSSRDRGRPEAFF,TGTGCCAGCAGTTCTCGGGACAGGGGTAGGCCTGAAGCTTTCTTT,15,TRBJ1-1,TRBD1,TRBV12-3/TRBV12-4,few
CASVSRNEQFF,TGCGCCAGCGTTTCAAGAAATGAGCAGTTCTTC,11,TRBJ2-1,NA,TRBV5-1,few
CAWRPTGNHEQYF,TGTGCCTGGAGACCGACAGGGAACCACGAGCAGTACTTC,13,TRBJ2-7,TRBD1,TRBV30,NA
CSARARSHEQYF,TGCAGTGCTAGAGCGAGAAGCCACGAGCAGTACTTC,12,TRBJ2-7,NA,TRBV20-1,few
CASRFPCEQYF,TGTGCCAGCAGGTTCCCATGCGAGCAGTACTTC,11,TRBJ2-7,NA,TRBV27,few
CSATDYSNQPQHF,TGCAGTGCGACAGATTATAGCAATCAGCCCCAGCATTTT,13,TRBJ1-5,NA,TRBV20-1,NA
CASRGQGGANVLTF,TGTGCCAGCAGGGGACAGGGTGGGGCCAACGTCCTGACTTTC,14,TRBJ2-6,TRBD1,TRBV6-1,NA
CASSSGQTNQPQHF,TGTGCCAGCAGCTCCGGACAGACCAATCAGCCCCAGCATTTT,14,TRBJ1-5,NA,TRBV7-2,NA
CSVESHPNEKLFF,TGCAGCGTTGAGTCTCATCCGAATGAAAAACTGTTTTTT,13,TRBJ1-4,NA,TRBV29-1,NA
CASSEPTGGNNEQFF,TGTGCCAGCAGTGAGCCGACAGGGGGGAACAATGAGCAGTTCTTC,15,TRBJ2-1,TRBD1,TRBV25-1,few
CASSQAEYQPQHF,TGCGCCAGCAGCCAGGCAGAATATCAGCCCCAGCATTTT,13,TRBJ1-5,NA,TRBV4-1,few
CSARNHGGGVNYGYTF,TGCAGTGCTAGAAACCACGGGGGTGGAGTGAACTATGGCTACACCTTC,16,TRBJ1-2,NA,TRBV20-1,NA
CASSPYYRLQSTDTQYF,TGTGCCAGCAGCCCATATTATCGGCTACAGAGCACAGATACGCAGTATTTT,17,TRBJ2-3,NA,TRBV7-9,NA
CASSRGSYEQYF,TGTGCCAGCAGCAGGGGCTCCTACGAGCAGTACTTC,12,TRBJ2-7,NA,TRBV18,many
CASDGAFERPQYF,TGTGCTAGTGACGGGGCGTTTGAGAGGCCCCAGTATTTT,13,TRBJ2-3,NA,TRBV12-5,NA
CASSQVRIRDRIASPLHF,TGTGCCAGCAGCCAAGTCCGCATCCGGGACAGGATTGCTTCACCCCTCCACTTT,18,TRBJ1-6,TRBD1,TRBV3-1,NA
CASRTVYSGGPYNEQFF,TGTGCCAGCAGGACAGTCTATAGCGGGGGACCCTACAATGAGCAGTTCTTC,17,TRBJ2-1,TRBD2,TRBV7-9,NA
CASRDHDNYGYTF,TGTGCCAGCAGAGACCACGATAACTATGGCTACACCTTC,13,TRBJ1-2,NA,TRBV12-3/TRBV12-4,NA
CASSRLEGALSYNEQFF,TGTGCCAGCAGCCGACTGGAGGGGGCCTTATCCTACAATGAGCAGTTCTTC,17,TRBJ2-1,NA,TRBV4-2,few